The 23 T cell receptor beta chains listed next were all sequenced from one sample in a study of PD-1 blockade in classical Hodgkin lymphoma. In every patient, relapse followed autologous stem cell transplantation, while exposure to brentuximab vedotin differed. Here immunoSEQ multiplex PCR was the method, and the copy in TCRdb shows in-frame clones only, minus some. Here the sample spans about 41,000 clones, over 60% being singletons. Here the sequenced sample was peripheral blood mononuclear cells (PBMCs), taken at baseline. These receptor sequences come from a human donor with classical Hodgkin lymphoma.

The chain carries TRBV28 and TRBJ2-7; TRBD2 aligns across 11 bases. CDR3 length: 15 amino acids. CDR1 is MDHEN, CDR2 SYDVKM, per germline. V shed 3 bases, J shed 6 bases, and the junction held 7 bases outside the gene matches. This CDR3 reads CASSFLLAGGLEQYF. CDR3 nucleotide sequence: TGTGCCAGCAGTTTCCTATTAGCGGGAGGGCTCGAGCAGTACTTC.

The chain carries TRBV11-2 and TRBJ2-2; D is uncertain. Germline CDR1 reads SGHAT; CDR2 reads FQNNGV. V lost 3 bases and J 1 base, leaving 3 bases between the germline ends. CDR3 length equals 13 residues. CDR3 protein: CASSFGNTGELFF. CDR3 sequence (DNA): TGTGCCAGCAGCTTCGGGAACACCGGGGAGCTGTTTTTT. Complete variable domain (other parts from reference TRBV11-2 and TRBJ2-2): EAGVAQSPRYKIIEKRQSVAFWCNPISGHATLYWYQQILGQGPKLLIQFQNNGVVDDSQLPKDRFSAERLKGVDSTLKIQPAKLEDSAVYLCASSFGNTGELFFGEGSRLTVL.

The genes are TRBV7-3 and TRBJ1-1; D remains ambiguous. Per the germline V gene, CDR1 is SGHTA and CDR2 is FQGTGA. The V end lost 3 bases, the J end lost 4 bases, and 6 bases lay between the germline ends. CDR3 length equals 12 residues. This CDR3 reads CASSFQFTEAFF. The CDR3 coding sequence is TGTGCCAGCAGCTTTCAATTCACTGAAGCTTTCTTT.

The table lists this clone with a few counts. This rearrangement joins TRBV20-1 to TRBJ1-1; D gene uncertain. V was trimmed by 2 bases and J by 7 bases, leaving 8 bases between them. The CDR3 runs to 11 residues. Per the germline V gene, CDR1 is DFQATT and CDR2 is SNEGSKA (reference sequence). The CDR3 reads CSARTSIEAFF. Here the CDR3 DNA reads TGCAGTGCTAGAACATCCATTGAAGCTTTCTTT.

This clone has more than one count but fewer than ten. The chain joins TRBV7-9 to TRBJ2-7, with a weak D call TRBD1 (6 bases). The V end was cut by 5 bases, the J end by 3 bases, with 20 bases between. CDR3 length equals 16 residues. Germline values: CDR1 SEHNR, CDR2 FQNEAQ (reference sequence). CDR3 DNA sequence: TGTGCCAGCAGCCGTACTGAGGCAGGGGCATACTACGAGCAGTACTTC. It specifies CASSRTEAGAYYEQYF.

The CDR3 DNA is TGTGCCAGCAGCAAAGAAGCGGAGACAGAAACGAACACTGAAGCTTTCTTT. Its translation: CASSKEAETETNTEAFF. The chain joins TRBV21-1 to TRBJ1-1. TRBV21-1 corresponds to a pseudogene. The CDR3 length is 17 residues.

This clone was counted a few times. The chain employs TRBV27 and TRBJ2-7; possible D gene TRBD1, 5 bases. V dropped 5 bases and J dropped 5 bases, with 13 bases sitting between them. CDR3 length: 13 residues. Germline CDR1 MNHEY, CDR2 SMNVEV (reference sequence). Written as DNA, the CDR3 is TGTGCCAGCAGTCCAGGACCAGGGAACGAGCAGTACTTC. Protein sequence: CASSPGPGNEQYF.

V is TRBV2 and J is TRBJ1-5; a possible D gene is TRBD1 (5 bases). Germline CDR1 SNHLY, CDR2 FYNNEI. V lost 4 bases, J lost 6 bases, and 7 bases lay in between. This CDR3 region has 12 residues. CDR3 nucleotides: TGTGCCAGCAGTGGGGACGGTCAGCCCCAGCATTTT. Translated, it gives CASSGDGQPQHF.

This chain's CDR3 is CASSSFPGGDTQYF. In DNA form, the CDR3 reads TGTGCCAGCAGCTCCTTTCCAGGGGGTGATACGCAGTATTTT. V gene TRBV7-2 combines with J gene TRBJ2-3, with TRBD1 identical over 7 bases. The CDR3 contains 14 residues. Germline CDR1 and CDR2: SGHTA and FQGNSA. Trimming cost V 4 bases and J 6 bases; bases outside gene matches: 7.

V usage is TRBV6-5 and J usage is TRBJ2-3; 11 bases agree with TRBD2. The CDR3 loop spans 16 amino acids. Germline V gene data show CDR1 as MNHEY and CDR2 as SVGAGI. V was clipped by 2 bases and J by 8 bases; unmatched bases: 9. The CDR3, as DNA: TGTGCCAGCAGTTACGCAACCCTAGCGGGAGGACTTACGCAGTATTTT. This translates into CASSYATLAGGLTQYF.

V and J are TRBV27 and TRBJ1-2; D not resolved. Looked up from germline, CDR1 is MNHEY and CDR2 is SMNVEV (reference sequence). V lost 3 bases to trimming and J lost 5 bases, with 19 bases between them. The CDR3 totals 16 residues. The CDR3 loop reads CASSFGRAAEGYGYTF. DNA of the CDR3: TGTGCCAGCAGTTTCGGACGGGCTGCGGAGGGTTATGGCTACACCTTC.

This rearrangement joins TRBV7-2 to TRBJ2-7; D is undetermined. Germline CDR1 is SGHTA and CDR2 is FQGNSA. The CDR3 contains 12 residues. V was cut by 3 bases and J by 4 bases, with 7 bases left in between. CDR3 region: CASSFIAYEQYF. The CDR3, as DNA: TGTGCCAGCAGCTTCATCGCATACGAGCAGTACTTC.

The chain carries TRBV19 and TRBJ2-5; no clear D gene. Trimming stripped 5 bases from V and 2 bases from J, with 9 bases between. The CDR3 has 13 amino acids. The V gene's germline CDR1 is LNHDA and CDR2 SQIVND (reference sequence). CDR3 nucleotides: TGTGCCAGTAGTTGGTCCCGACAAGAGACCCAGTACTTC. Its translation is CASSWSRQETQYF.

CDR3 in amino acids: CASRTGEGNYGYTF. CDR3 bases: TGTGCCAGCAGGACAGGGGAAGGGAACTATGGCTACACCTTC. The chain has TRBV28 and TRBJ1-2; the match to TRBD1 covers 8 bases. V gave up 6 bases and J gave up 2 bases; unmatched junction bases: 5. The CDR3 extends over 14 amino acids. From germline, CDR1 is MDHEN and CDR2 SYDVKM.

The J gene is TRBJ2-2, the V gene TRBV4-1; 8 bases fit TRBD2. V shed 2 bases and J 8 bases; nucleotides not matched to a gene: 7. The CDR3 is 15 amino acids. The germline gives CDR1 MGHRA, CDR2 YSYEKL. The CDR3 spells CASSQMLAGWGELFF. The CDR3 DNA reads TGCGCCAGCAGCCAAATGCTAGCGGGTTGGGGGGAGCTGTTTTTT.

This clone was recorded once. The rearrangement joins TRBV29-1 to TRBJ1-1; 7 nucleotides agree with TRBD1. There are 13 residues in the CDR3. Losses at the gene ends were 4 bases for V and 3 bases for J; bases not matched to a gene: 5. The germline gives CDR1 SQVTM, CDR2 ANQGSEA. CDR3 protein: CSVGLQGYTEAFF. The DNA for the CDR3 is TGCAGCGTTGGCCTACAGGGGTACACTGAAGCTTTCTTT.

The chain is built from TRBV19 and TRBJ2-3, with TRBD2 identical over 11 bases. The CDR3 length is 18 residues. Germline CDR1 LNHDA, CDR2 SQIVND (reference sequence). Germline trimming cut 4 bases from V and 2 bases from J; bases unmatched to any gene: 11. CDR3 sequence: CASSTFGPGLAVTDTQYF. CDR3 in DNA: TGTGCCAGTAGTACCTTCGGCCCGGGACTAGCGGTCACAGATACGCAGTATTTT.

This clone was found once. The genes are TRBV5-1 and TRBJ2-7; D unresolved. Per the germline V gene, CDR1 is SGHRS and CDR2 is YFSETQ. V was trimmed by 1 base and J by 3 bases, leaving 8 bases between them. The CDR3 covers 13 residues. CDR3 sequence (DNA): TGCGCCAGCAGCTTGACACAGTACTACGAGCAGTACTTC. Translated: CASSLTQYYEQYF.

The chain links TRBV29-1 to TRBJ1-1; D possibly corresponds to TRBD1 (6 bases). The CDR3 totals 13 residues. Germline CDR1 is SQVTM and CDR2 is ANQGSEA. The germline V and J ends were trimmed by 6 bases and 5 bases, with 16 bases remaining between them. CDR3 sequence: CSVLIQGVTEAFF. CDR3 coding DNA: TGCAGCGTCCTTATACAGGGAGTGACTGAAGCTTTCTTT.

This clone was seen only a few times. This sequence joins TRBV9 and TRBJ1-2; D uncertain. Germline lookup yields CDR1 SGDLS and CDR2 YYNGEE. The CDR3 is 13 residues long. Trimming left V 0 bases short and J 6 bases short, with 9 bases between. The CDR3 reads CASSVANSHGYTF. The CDR3 nucleotides are TGTGCCAGCAGCGTAGCAAATTCGCATGGCTACACCTTC.

The CDR3 loop reads CASSSQKGNTFYGYTF. CDR3 DNA: TGTGCCAGCAGCTCACAAAAAGGGAATACATTCTATGGCTACACCTTC. This rearrangement joins TRBV7-8 to TRBJ1-2; D remains ambiguous. This CDR3 is 16 amino acids long. The germline V gene encodes CDR1 SGHVS and CDR2 FQNEAQ. The V end was cut by 4 bases, the J end by 4 bases, with 19 bases between.

The chain is built from TRBV25-1 and TRBJ1-4; TRBD1 matches 11 bases. Per the germline V gene, CDR1 is MGHDK and CDR2 is SYGVNS. The junction had 8 bases not matched to a gene; V was cut back by 6 bases and J by 11 bases. This CDR3 is 14 amino acids long. The CDR3, as DNA: TGTGCCAGCAGCGTTCCCGGGACAGGGGGGAAACTGTTTTTT. This gives the protein CASSVPGTGGKLFF.

This clone was counted between two and nine times. CDR3 in amino acids: CAWRSGGEQYF. CDR3 DNA sequence: TGTGCCTGGAGGTCGGGCGGCGAGCAGTACTTC. The chain recombines TRBV30 with TRBJ2-7; no firm D call. The CDR3 length is 11 residues. Germline V gene data show CDR1 as GTSNPN and CDR2 as SVGIG (reference sequence). The V end was cut by 3 bases, the J end by 6 bases, with 9 bases between.